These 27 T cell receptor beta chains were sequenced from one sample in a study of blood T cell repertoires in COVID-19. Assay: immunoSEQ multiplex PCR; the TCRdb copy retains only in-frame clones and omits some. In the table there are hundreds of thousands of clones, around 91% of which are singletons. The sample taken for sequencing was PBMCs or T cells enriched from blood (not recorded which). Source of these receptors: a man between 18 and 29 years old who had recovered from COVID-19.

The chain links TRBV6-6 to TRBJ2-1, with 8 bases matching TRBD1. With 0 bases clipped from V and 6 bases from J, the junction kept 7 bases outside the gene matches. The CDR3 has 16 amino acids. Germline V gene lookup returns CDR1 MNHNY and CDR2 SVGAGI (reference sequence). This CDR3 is CASSYSRGTGRNEQFF. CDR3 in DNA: TGTGCCAGCAGTTACTCACGCGGGACAGGCCGCAATGAGCAGTTCTTC.

Here the CDR3 reads CASSLVSGYNEQFF. In DNA, the CDR3 is TGTGCCAGCAGCCTTGTAAGCGGATACAATGAGCAGTTCTTC. The chain joins TRBV7-3 to TRBJ2-1; maybe TRBD2 (5 bases). V lost 5 bases and J 4 bases, leaving 12 bases between the germline ends. CDR1 and CDR2 (germline): SGHTA, FQGTGA. CDR3 length equals 14 residues.

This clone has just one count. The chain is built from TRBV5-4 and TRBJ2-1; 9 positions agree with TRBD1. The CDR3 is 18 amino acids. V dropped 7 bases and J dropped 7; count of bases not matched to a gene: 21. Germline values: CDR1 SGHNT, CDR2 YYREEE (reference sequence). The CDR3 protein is CASPSAGTGLPFPNEQFF. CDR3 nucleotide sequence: TGTGCCAGCCCCTCGGCCGGGACAGGGCTCCCCTTCCCTAATGAGCAGTTCTTC.

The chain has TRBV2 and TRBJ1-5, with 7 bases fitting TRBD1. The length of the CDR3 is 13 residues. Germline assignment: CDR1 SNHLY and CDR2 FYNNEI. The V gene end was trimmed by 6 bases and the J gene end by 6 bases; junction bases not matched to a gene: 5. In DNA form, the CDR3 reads TGTGCCAGCAGCCAGGACAGGCCTCAGCCCCAGCATTTT. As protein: CASSQDRPQPQHF.

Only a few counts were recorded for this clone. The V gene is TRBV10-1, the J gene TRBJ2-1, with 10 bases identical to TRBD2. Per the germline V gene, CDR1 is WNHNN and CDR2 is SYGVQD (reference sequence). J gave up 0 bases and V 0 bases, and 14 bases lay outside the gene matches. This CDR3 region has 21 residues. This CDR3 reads CASSESMLLAGPRSSYNEQFF. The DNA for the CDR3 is TGCGCCAGCAGTGAGTCCATGCTACTAGCGGGGCCCAGGAGCTCCTACAATGAGCAGTTCTTC.

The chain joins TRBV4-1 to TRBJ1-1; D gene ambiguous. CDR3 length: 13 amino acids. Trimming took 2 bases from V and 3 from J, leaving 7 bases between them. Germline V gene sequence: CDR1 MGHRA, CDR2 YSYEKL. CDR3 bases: TGCGCCAGCAGCCAAAACGGAGACACTGAAGCTTTCTTT. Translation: CASSQNGDTEAFF.

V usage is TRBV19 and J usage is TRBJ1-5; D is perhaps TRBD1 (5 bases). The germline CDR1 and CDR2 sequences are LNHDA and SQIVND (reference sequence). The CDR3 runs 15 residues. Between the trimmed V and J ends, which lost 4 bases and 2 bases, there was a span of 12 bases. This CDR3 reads CASSTQGGGNQPQHF. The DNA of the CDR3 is TGTGCCAGTAGTACGCAGGGAGGTGGCAATCAGCCCCAGCATTTT.

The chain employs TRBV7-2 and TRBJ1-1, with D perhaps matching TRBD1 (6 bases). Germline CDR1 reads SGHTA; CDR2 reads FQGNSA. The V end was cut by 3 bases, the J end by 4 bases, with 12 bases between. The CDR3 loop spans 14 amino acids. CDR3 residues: CASSFRQVSTEAFF. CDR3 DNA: TGTGCCAGCAGCTTTCGACAGGTGAGCACTGAAGCTTTCTTT.

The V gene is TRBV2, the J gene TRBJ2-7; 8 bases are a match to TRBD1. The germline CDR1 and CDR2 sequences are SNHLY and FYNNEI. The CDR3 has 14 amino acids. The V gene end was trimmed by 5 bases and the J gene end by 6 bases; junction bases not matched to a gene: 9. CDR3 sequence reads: CASSQDREFGEQYF. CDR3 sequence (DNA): TGTGCCAGCAGTCAGGACAGGGAGTTCGGCGAGCAGTACTTC. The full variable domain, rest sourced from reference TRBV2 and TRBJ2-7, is EPEVTQTPSHQVTQMGQEVILRCVPISNHLYFYWYRQILGQKVEFLVSFYNNEISEKSEIFDDQFSVERPDGSNFTLKIRSTKLEDSAMYFCASSQDREFGEQYFGPGTRLTVT.

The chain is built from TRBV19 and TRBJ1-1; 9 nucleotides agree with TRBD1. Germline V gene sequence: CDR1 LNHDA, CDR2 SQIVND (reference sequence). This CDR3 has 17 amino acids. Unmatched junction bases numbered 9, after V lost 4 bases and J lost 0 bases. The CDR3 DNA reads TGTGCCAGTAGTAAGGGACAGGGCTCTCACATGAACACTGAAGCTTTCTTT. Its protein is CASSKGQGSHMNTEAFF.

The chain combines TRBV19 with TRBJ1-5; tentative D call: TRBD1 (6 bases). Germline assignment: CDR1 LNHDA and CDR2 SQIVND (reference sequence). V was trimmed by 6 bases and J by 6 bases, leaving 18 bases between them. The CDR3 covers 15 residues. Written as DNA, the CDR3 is TGTGCCAGTAGAGGGGGGGACACCTTAAGTCAGCCCCAGCATTTT. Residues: CASRGGDTLSQPQHF.

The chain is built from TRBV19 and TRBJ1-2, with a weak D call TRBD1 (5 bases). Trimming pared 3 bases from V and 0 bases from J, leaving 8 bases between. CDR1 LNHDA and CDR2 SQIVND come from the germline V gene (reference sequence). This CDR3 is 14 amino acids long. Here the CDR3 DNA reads TGTGCCAGTAGTATTACAGGAGCTAACTATGGCTACACCTTC. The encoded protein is CASSITGANYGYTF.

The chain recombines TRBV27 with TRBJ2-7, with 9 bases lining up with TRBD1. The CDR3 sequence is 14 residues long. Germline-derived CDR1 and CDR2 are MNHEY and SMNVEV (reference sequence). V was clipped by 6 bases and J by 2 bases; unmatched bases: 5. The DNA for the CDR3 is TGTGCCAGCAGGCCGACAGGGGGGCCCTACGAGCAGTACTTC. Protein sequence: CASRPTGGPYEQYF.

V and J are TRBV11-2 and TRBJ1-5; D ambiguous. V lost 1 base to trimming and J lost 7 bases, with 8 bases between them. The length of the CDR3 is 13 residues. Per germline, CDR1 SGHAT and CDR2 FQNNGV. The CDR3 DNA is TGTGCCAGCAGCTTAGCGGTGGGCCAGCCCCAGCATTTT. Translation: CASSLAVGQPQHF. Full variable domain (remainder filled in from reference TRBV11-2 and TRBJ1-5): EAGVAQSPRYKIIEKRQSVAFWCNPISGHATLYWYQQILGQGPKLLIQFQNNGVVDDSQLPKDRFSAERLKGVDSTLKIQPAKLEDSAVYLCASSLAVGQPQHFGDGTRLSIL.

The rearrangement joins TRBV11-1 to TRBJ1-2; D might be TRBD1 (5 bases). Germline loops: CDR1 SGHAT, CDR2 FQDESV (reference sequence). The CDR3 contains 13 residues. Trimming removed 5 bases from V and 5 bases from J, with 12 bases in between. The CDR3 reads CASSVDSSYGYTF. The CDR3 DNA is TGTGCCAGCAGCGTCGACAGTTCGTATGGCTACACCTTC.

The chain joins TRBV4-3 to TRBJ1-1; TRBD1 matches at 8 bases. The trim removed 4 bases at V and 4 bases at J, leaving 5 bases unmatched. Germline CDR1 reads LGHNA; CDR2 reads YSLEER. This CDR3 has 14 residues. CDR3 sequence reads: CASSPQGAGTEAFF. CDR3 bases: TGCGCCAGCAGCCCCCAGGGGGCGGGCACTGAAGCTTTCTTT.

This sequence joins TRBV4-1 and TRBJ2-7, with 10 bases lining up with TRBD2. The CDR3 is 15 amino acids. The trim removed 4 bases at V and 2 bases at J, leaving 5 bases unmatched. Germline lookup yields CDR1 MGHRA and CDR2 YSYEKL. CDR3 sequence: CASSLRTSGTYEQYF. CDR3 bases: TGCGCCAGCAGCCTCCGGACTAGCGGCACCTACGAGCAGTACTTC.

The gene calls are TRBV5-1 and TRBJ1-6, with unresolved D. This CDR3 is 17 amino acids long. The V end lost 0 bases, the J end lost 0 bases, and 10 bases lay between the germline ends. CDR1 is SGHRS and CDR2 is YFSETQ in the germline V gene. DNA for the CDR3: TGCGCCAGCAGCTTGGCGTCGAGAAGCTCCTATAATTCACCCCTCCACTTT. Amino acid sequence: CASSLASRSSYNSPLHF. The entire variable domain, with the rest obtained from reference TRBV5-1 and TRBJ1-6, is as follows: KAGVTQTPRYLIKTRGQQVTLSCSPISGHRSVSWYQQTPGQGLQFLFEYFSETQRNKGNFPGRFSGRQFSNSRSEMNVSTLELGDSALYLCASSLASRSSYNSPLHFGNGTRLTVT.

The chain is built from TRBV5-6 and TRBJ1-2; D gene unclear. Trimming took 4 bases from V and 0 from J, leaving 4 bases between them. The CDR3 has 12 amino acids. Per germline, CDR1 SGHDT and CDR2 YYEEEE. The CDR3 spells CASSITNYGYTF. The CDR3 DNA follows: TGTGCCAGCAGCATTACTAACTATGGCTACACCTTC.

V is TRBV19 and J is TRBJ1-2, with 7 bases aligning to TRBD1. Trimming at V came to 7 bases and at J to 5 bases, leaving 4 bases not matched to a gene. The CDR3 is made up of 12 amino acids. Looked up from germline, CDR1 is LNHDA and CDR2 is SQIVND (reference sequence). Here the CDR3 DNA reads TGTGCCAGTACCCACAGGGGTTATGGCTACACCTTC. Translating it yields CASTHRGYGYTF. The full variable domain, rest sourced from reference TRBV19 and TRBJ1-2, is DGGITQSPKYLFRKEGQNVTLSCEQNLNHDAMYWYRQDPGQGLRLIYYSQIVNDFQKGDIAEGYSVSREKKESFPLTVTSAQKNPTAFYLCASTHRGYGYTFGSGTRLTVV.

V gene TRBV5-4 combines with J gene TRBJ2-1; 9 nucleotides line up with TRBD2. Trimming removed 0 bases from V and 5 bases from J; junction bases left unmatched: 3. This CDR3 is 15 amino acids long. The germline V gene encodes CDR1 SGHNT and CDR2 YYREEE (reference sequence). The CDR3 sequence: CASSLGLAADNEQFF. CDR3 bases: TGTGCCAGCAGCTTGGGACTAGCGGCGGACAATGAGCAGTTCTTC.

The CDR3 loop reads CASSYSSGSGNTIYF. The CDR3 DNA sequence: TGTGCCAGCAGTTACTCTTCGGGGTCCGGAAACACCATATATTTT. The rearrangement links TRBV6-5 to TRBJ1-3; D unresolved. Germline-derived CDR1 and CDR2 are MNHEY and SVGAGI. The germline V and J ends were trimmed by 0 bases and 4 bases, with 10 bases remaining between them. The CDR3 contains 15 residues.

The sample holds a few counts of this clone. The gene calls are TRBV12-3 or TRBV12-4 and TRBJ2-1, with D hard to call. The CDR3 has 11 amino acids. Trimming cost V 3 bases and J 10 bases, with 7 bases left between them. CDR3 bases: TGTGCCAGCAGTTTTTCCAGGGAGCAGTTCTTC. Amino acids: CASSFSREQFF.

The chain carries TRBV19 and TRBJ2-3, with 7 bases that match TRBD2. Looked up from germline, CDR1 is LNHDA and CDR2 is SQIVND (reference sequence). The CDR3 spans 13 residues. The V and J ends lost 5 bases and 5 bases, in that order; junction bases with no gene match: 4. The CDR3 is CASSLGGIDTQYF. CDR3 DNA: TGTGCCAGTAGTCTGGGAGGGATAGATACGCAGTATTTT.

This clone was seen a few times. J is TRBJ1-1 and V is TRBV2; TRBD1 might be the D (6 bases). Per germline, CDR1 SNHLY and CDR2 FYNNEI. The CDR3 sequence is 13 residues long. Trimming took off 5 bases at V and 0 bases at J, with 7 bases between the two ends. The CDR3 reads CASSTGMNTEAFF. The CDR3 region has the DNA TGTGCCAGCAGTACAGGGATGAACACTGAAGCTTTCTTT.

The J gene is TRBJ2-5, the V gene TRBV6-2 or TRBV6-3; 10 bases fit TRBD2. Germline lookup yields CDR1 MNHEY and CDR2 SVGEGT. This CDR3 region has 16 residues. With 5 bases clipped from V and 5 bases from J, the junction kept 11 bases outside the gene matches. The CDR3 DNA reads TGTGCCAGCAGTCCGCCTCGACTAGCGGGTATGGAGACCCAGTACTTC. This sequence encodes CASSPPRLAGMETQYF.

The CDR3 region has the DNA TGTGCCAGCAGCGTAGCGGGGACAGGGTTTTTTTTAGATACGCAGTATTTT. It translates to CASSVAGTGFFLDTQYF. This rearrangement joins TRBV9 to TRBJ2-3, with 9 bases lining up with TRBD1. J gave up 5 bases and V 0 bases, and 10 bases lay outside the gene matches. The CDR3 spans 17 residues. Germline CDR1 and CDR2: SGDLS and YYNGEE.